The rows below give T cell receptor beta chains drawn from one sample of a study of blood T cell repertoires in COVID-19. Sequencing used immunoSEQ multiplex PCR; TCRdb keeps in-frame clones, though not all of them. Of under 65,000 clones listed, roughly 90% are singletons. Sequencing was carried out using peripheral blood. These receptors came from a woman of 80 years or more with active COVID-19. The CDR3 runs from the conserved cysteine through the conserved F or W. The order of the fields is CDR3 length, clone size, J gene, V gene, D gene, CDR3 DNA, CDR3 protein. D genes are given only for firm matches. Only some rows state a clone size, as once, few, many or a class for expanded clones.

length: 15; size: .; J: TRBJ2-2; V: TRBV29-1; D: TRBD2; DNA: TGCAGCGTTGAGTTTGGGGGGGATTACACCGGGGAGCTGTTTTTT; CDR3: CSVEFGGDYTGELFF
length: 16; size: .; J: TRBJ2-4; V: TRBV11-2; D: TRBD1; DNA: TGTGCCAGCAGCCTCGGACAGGGGGCGGACAAAAACATTCAGTACTTC; CDR3: CASSLGQGADKNIQYF
length: 14; size: .; J: TRBJ1-1; V: TRBV11-2; D: .; DNA: TGTGCCAGCAGCTTAGAGCAGATTTCCACTGAAGCTTTCTTT; CDR3: CASSLEQISTEAFF
length: 16; size: .; J: TRBJ2-3; V: TRBV6-6; D: TRBD2; DNA: TGTGCCAGCAGTCTAACTAGCGGGCGGAGCACAGATACGCAGTATTTT; CDR3: CASSLTSGRSTDTQYF
length: 18; size: .; J: TRBJ2-1; V: TRBV7-9; D: TRBD2; DNA: TGTGCCAGCAGCCTAAGGGCTAGCGGGAGTTATTCCTACAATGAGCAGTTCTTC; CDR3: CASSLRASGSYSYNEQFF
length: 14; size: .; J: TRBJ1-1; V: TRBV5-1; D: .; DNA: TGCGCCAGCAGCTTAATCAGGATGAACACTGAAGCTTTCTTT; CDR3: CASSLIRMNTEAFF
length: 14; size: once; J: TRBJ2-3; V: TRBV5-4; D: .; DNA: TGTGCCAGCAGCTTGGCCGGGTCCACAGATACGCAGTATTTT; CDR3: CASSLAGSTDTQYF
length: 15; size: .; J: TRBJ2-3; V: TRBV6-5; D: TRBD2; DNA: TGTGCCAGCAGCTACGGACTAGCGGGAGTTGGTACGCAGTATTTT; CDR3: CASSYGLAGVGTQYF
length: 14; size: .; J: TRBJ2-4; V: TRBV5-6; D: .; DNA: TGTGCCAGCAGCTTGGTTGGCTCGAAAAACATTCAGTACTTC; CDR3: CASSLVGSKNIQYF
length: 17; size: .; J: TRBJ2-1; V: TRBV28; D: .; DNA: TGTGCCAGCAGTTCCCCTCATAGCGGTTACTCCTACAATGAGCAGTTCTTC; CDR3: CASSSPHSGYSYNEQFF
length: 15; size: .; J: TRBJ1-2; V: TRBV11-2; D: .; DNA: TGTGCCAGCAGCTTAGGAGCAGGACGTCAGGGTGGCTACACCTTC; CDR3: CASSLGAGRQGGYTF
length: 16; size: .; J: TRBJ2-3; V: TRBV28; D: TRBD2; DNA: TGTGCCAGCAGTTTAATAGCGGGGGGACGCACAGATACGCAGTATTTT; CDR3: CASSLIAGGRTDTQYF
length: 12; size: .; J: TRBJ1-6; V: TRBV2; D: .; DNA: TGTGCCAGCAGGACAGATAATTCACCCCTCCACTTT; CDR3: CASRTDNSPLHF
length: 15; size: .; J: TRBJ1-1; V: TRBV6-5; D: .; DNA: TGTGCCAGCAGGGGGAGACGGCTTATGAACACTGAAGCTTTCTTT; CDR3: CASRGRRLMNTEAFF
length: 16; size: once; J: TRBJ2-7; V: TRBV5-4; D: .; DNA: TGTGCCAGCAGCGAGGGGGGGCGGGGCAGTAGGTACGAGCAGTACTTC; CDR3: CASSEGGRGSRYEQYF
length: 14; size: .; J: TRBJ1-4; V: TRBV6-5; D: .; DNA: TGTGCCAGCAGGAGGGGGTGGTCTAATGAAAAACTGTTTTTT; CDR3: CASRRGWSNEKLFF
length: 14; size: .; J: TRBJ2-7; V: TRBV7-2; D: TRBD2; DNA: TGTGCCAGCAGCGCCGGACTAGCGAACTACGAGCAGTACTTC; CDR3: CASSAGLANYEQYF
length: 15; size: .; J: TRBJ1-4; V: TRBV28; D: TRBD1; DNA: TGTGCCAGCAGTGGGACAGCCGAGCAGAATGAAAAACTGTTTTTT; CDR3: CASSGTAEQNEKLFF
length: 13; size: once; J: TRBJ2-5; V: TRBV28; D: .; DNA: TGTGCCAGCAGTTTAGCGGATCAAGAGACCCAGTACTTC; CDR3: CASSLADQETQYF
length: 12; size: .; J: TRBJ2-3; V: TRBV30; D: .; DNA: TGTGCCTGGAGTGGAGCCCCAGATACGCAGTATTTT; CDR3: CAWSGAPDTQYF
length: 13; size: few; J: TRBJ1-6; V: TRBV6-4; D: .; DNA: TGTGCCAGCAGTCTTATCTATAATTCACCCCTCCACTTT; CDR3: CASSLIYNSPLHF
length: 19; size: .; J: TRBJ2-3; V: TRBV10-3; D: TRBD2; DNA: TGTGCCATCAGTGAGTCGAGGGCTAGCGGGGGGGCCTCCACAGATACGCAGTATTTT; CDR3: CAISESRASGGASTDTQYF
length: 14; size: once; J: TRBJ2-7; V: TRBV9; D: .; DNA: TGTGCCAGCAGCGGCACAGGTTACTCCTACGAGCAGTACTTC; CDR3: CASSGTGYSYEQYF
length: 14; size: .; J: TRBJ2-3; V: TRBV5-4; D: .; DNA: TGTGCCAGCAGCTTAAGCCGCCCCCCAGATACGCAGTATTTT; CDR3: CASSLSRPPDTQYF
length: 16; size: .; J: TRBJ1-5; V: TRBV28; D: TRBD1; DNA: TGTGCCAGCAGTCCGGGTAGTGAGGGGGCGCGTCAGCCCCAGCATTTT; CDR3: CASSPGSEGARQPQHF
length: 15; size: .; J: TRBJ2-2; V: TRBV18; D: .; DNA: TGTGCCAGCTCACCGTCCGGAAGAGGGACAGGGGAGCTGTTTTTT; CDR3: CASSPSGRGTGELFF
length: 15; size: .; J: TRBJ2-5; V: TRBV5-4; D: TRBD2; DNA: TGTGCCAGCAGCTCGCGGGGGACCGATTTGGAGACCCAGTACTTC; CDR3: CASSSRGTDLETQYF